This T cell receptor (beta chain) was sequenced for a study of blood T cell repertoires in COVID-19. For the study at large: There were acute and convalescent COVID-19 samples, and they came from the United States, Italy and Spain. T cells, B-cell-depleted T cells, or PBMCs provided the cDNA or gDNA that served as material.

Original data processing: Cell counts per sample came from amplifying reference gene primers. Here immunoSEQ multiplex PCR was the method, and the copy in TCRdb shows in-frame clones only, minus some. D and trimming were read from the DNA, whereas the V and J calls and clone size are those reported in that table. The repertoire holds around 180,000 clones, with around two thirds as singletons. This receptor was obtained from a woman older than 75 with acute or convalescent COVID-19. Material for sequencing was peripheral blood.

Here the CDR3 reads CASSRTSGRGPSYEQYF. The CDR3, as DNA: TGTGCCAGCAGCCGGACTAGCGGGAGGGGCCCCTCCTACGAGCAGTACTTC. The chain uses TRBV5-5 and TRBJ2-7, with 15 bases aligning to TRBD2. Germline V gives CDR1 SGHKS, CDR2 YYEKEE (reference sequence). With V trimmed by 4 bases and J by 0 bases, 5 bases remained unmatched. This CDR3 spans 17 amino acids.